This TCR beta chain is drawn from a study of PD-1 blockade in classical Hodgkin lymphoma. For this clone: Its antigen remains unidentified.

Study outcomes and limitations: CD8+ TCR diversity did not rise significantly by C4D1, unlike CD4+.

Time point specified: cycle 4 day 1 (C4D1), after less than 7 weeks of nivolumab. Each and every patient relapsed after autologous stem cell transplantation, and patients got differing brentuximab vedotin exposure. V dropped 1 base and J dropped 3; count of bases not matched to a gene: 2. Germline loops: CDR1 GTSNPN, CDR2 SVGIG (reference sequence). The CDR3 spans 14 residues. Here immunoSEQ multiplex PCR was the method, and the copy in TCRdb shows in-frame clones only, minus some. The table includes 21,000 or so clones, roughly 90% detected once. The specimen comprised peripheral blood mononuclear cells (PBMCs), sampled before the fourth cycle of nivolumab. The receptor comes from a human donor with classical Hodgkin lymphoma. The chain combines TRBV30 with TRBJ2-7; 11 bases align to TRBD1. CDR3 amino acids: CAWSGGTGGYEQYF. The CDR3 DNA reads as TGTGCCTGGAGTGGGGGGACAGGGGGCTACGAGCAGTACTTC. Looking up the rest from reference TRBV30 and TRBJ2-7 gives the full variable domain: SQTIHQWPATLVQPVGSPLSLECTVEGTSNPNLYWYRQAAGRGLQLLFYSVGIGQISSEVPQNLSASRPQDRQFILSSKKLLLSDSGFYLCAWSGGTGGYEQYFGPGTRLTVT.